This T cell receptor beta chain was recorded in a study of PD-L1 blockade in urothelial cancer. Whole-study context: Most patients, about 85% of the 29, were males with bladder-origin cancer.

Sequencing used immunoSEQ multiplex PCR; TCRdb keeps in-frame clones, though not all of them. The sample records 25,000 to 30,000 clones, more than 75% being singletons. This CDR3 comprises 15 residues. V was clipped by 0 bases and J by 7 bases; unmatched bases: 4. CDR1 and CDR2 from the germline V gene are SGDLS and YYNGEE. The origin of this receptor is a man aged 45-65 years with urothelial cancer. Sequencing was performed on PBMCs, taken around atezolizumab (anti-PD-L1) treatment. The chain couples TRBV9 to TRBJ2-1; 10 nucleotides line up with TRBD2. CDR3 loop: CASSVASGGANEQFF. Here the CDR3 DNA reads TGTGCCAGCAGCGTAGCCAGCGGGGGGGCGAATGAGCAGTTCTTC.